Listed here are 17 T cell receptor beta chains from one sample, sequenced in a study of response to subunit inactivated influenza vaccine. Each CDR3 protein is one row after TCRdb ran MiXCR on the RT-PCR reads. The table includes 400,000 to 550,000 distinct CDR3 sequences, roughly 25% detected once. The material sequenced was CD4+ T cells sorted from PBMCs, taken roughly 5 days after vaccination. These receptors all come from a man aged 50 or older who received an inactivated influenza vaccine.

The rearrangement links TRBV20-1 to TRBJ2-7; D assignment may be TRBD1 or TRBD2 (5 bases each). V was clipped by 0 bases and J by 7 bases, with 19 bases between them. CDR1 is DFQATT, CDR2 SNEGSKA, per germline (reference sequence). The CDR3 is 15 amino acids. CDR3 in DNA: TGCAGTGCTAGAGATCCCCGGGCCGGGGCGGGTGAGCAGTACTTC. Translated, it gives CSARDPRAGAGEQYF.

A few counts support this clonotype. V is TRBV20-1 and J is TRBJ2-7; TRBD1 matches 9 bases. CDR1 DFQATT and CDR2 SNEGSKA come from the germline V gene (reference sequence). The CDR3 runs to 13 residues. V lost 8 bases and J lost 4; bases outside the gene matches: 9. CDR3 DNA: TGCAGTCCTTCACCGGGACAGGGTTACGAGCAGTACTTC. It translates to CSPSPGQGYEQYF.

This clonotype was counted only a few times. The chain links TRBV5-1 to TRBJ2-1, with 12 positions matching TRBD2. CDR3 size: 15 residues. Germline V gene sequence: CDR1 SGHRS, CDR2 YFSETQ. J was trimmed by 9 bases and V by 0 bases; bases with no gene match: 4. DNA for the CDR3: TGCGCCAGCAGCTTGGTGACTAGCGGGAGTAGTGAGCAGTTCTTC. Translating it yields CASSLVTSGSSEQFF.

V usage is TRBV12-3 or TRBV12-4 and J usage is TRBJ1-4; D is possibly TRBD1 (5 bases). Trimming took off 3 bases at V and 8 bases at J, with 13 bases between the two ends. The CDR3 runs to 14 residues. The CDR3 reads CASSFSGGGEKLFF. CDR3 nucleotides: TGTGCCAGCAGTTTTTCGGGGGGAGGCGAAAAACTGTTTTTT.

This chain uses TRBV18 with TRBJ2-7; D is unresolved. The length of the CDR3 is 14 residues. Germline-derived CDR1 and CDR2 are KGHSH and LQKENI. V was clipped by 2 bases and J by 5 bases, with 13 bases between them. The CDR3 loop is CASSPGTVRHEQYF. The CDR3 bases are TGTGCCAGCTCACCAGGTACAGTCCGCCACGAGCAGTACTTC.

This clonotype was seen a few times. The V call is TRBV28, the J call TRBJ1-1; D is possibly TRBD1 (5 bases). V lost 7 bases, J lost 5 bases, and 11 bases lay in between. The CDR3 runs 12 residues. The germline V gene encodes CDR1 MDHEN and CDR2 SYDVKM. CDR3 coding DNA: TGTGCCAGCACGGGGCCCCGGACTGAAGCTTTCTTT. Amino acids: CASTGPRTEAFF.

This clonotype was counted only a few times. This rearrangement joins TRBV6-5 to TRBJ2-1; no clear D. Germline CDR1 is MNHEY and CDR2 is SVGAGI. This CDR3 comprises 16 residues. Trimming pared 2 bases from V and 6 bases from J, leaving 17 bases between. The CDR3 DNA is TGTGCCAGCAGTTACAATGGCCCGCATTCGCGCAATGAGCAGTTCTTC. Translated, it gives CASSYNGPHSRNEQFF.

The gene calls are TRBV13 and TRBJ2-7; 12 positions match TRBD2. The junction had 9 bases not matched to a gene; V was cut back by 5 bases and J by 7 bases. The CDR3 runs 15 residues. Per germline, CDR1 PRHDT and CDR2 FYEKMQ (reference sequence). This CDR3 reads CASSRGWLAGGEQYF. CDR3 nucleotide sequence: TGTGCCAGCAGCCGAGGTTGGCTAGCGGGAGGGGAGCAGTACTTC.

This clonotype came up many times. The V and J genes are TRBV29-1 and TRBJ1-1; TRBD1 aligns across 10 bases. The CDR3 is 13 amino acids. Germline CDR1 is SQVTM and CDR2 is ANQGSEA. V lost 8 bases to trimming and J lost 1 base; unmatched junction nucleotides: 4. The CDR3 region has the DNA TGCAGCATCGACAGGGGGCCGAACACTGAAGCTTTCTTT. This encodes CSIDRGPNTEAFF. Full variable domain (remainder filled in from reference TRBV29-1 and TRBJ1-1): SAVISQKPSRDICQRGTSLTIQCQVDSQVTMMFWYRQQPGQSLTLIATANQGSEATYESGFVIDKFPISRPNLTFSTLTVSNMSPEDSSIYLCSIDRGPNTEAFFGQGTRLTVV.

V usage is TRBV9 and J usage is TRBJ2-7; D uncertain. The CDR3 totals 14 residues. The germline V and J ends were trimmed by 5 bases and 1 base, with 13 bases remaining between them. Germline CDR1 is SGDLS and CDR2 is YYNGEE. CDR3 nucleotide sequence: TGTGCCAGCAGTCAGGACCCATATTCCTACGAGCAGTACTTC. Its translation is CASSQDPYSYEQYF. Complete variable domain (other parts from reference TRBV9 and TRBJ2-7): DSGVTQTPKHLITATGQRVTLRCSPRSGDLSVYWYQQSLDQGLQFLIQYYNGEERAKGNILERFSAQQFPDLHSELNLSSLELGDSALYFCASSQDPYSYEQYFGPGTRLTVT.

This chain joins TRBV5-1 and TRBJ1-5; D is uncertain. This CDR3 is built from 18 residues. Trimming took off 4 bases at V and 1 base at J, with 21 bases between the two ends. The germline CDR1 and CDR2 sequences are SGHRS and YFSETQ. The CDR3 here is CASSPPSGGELSNQPQHF. The CDR3 bases are TGCGCCAGCAGCCCACCGTCGGGTGGGGAATTAAGCAATCAGCCCCAGCATTTT.

The V call is TRBV12-3 or TRBV12-4, the J call TRBJ2-1; D may be TRBD2 (6 bases). There are 13 residues in the CDR3. The ends were cut back, 3 bases at V and 9 bases at J, with 12 bases in the middle. The chain's CDR3 is CASSLVGSGEQFF. The CDR3 bases are TGTGCCAGCAGTTTGGTCGGGAGCGGTGAGCAGTTCTTC.

The chain recombines TRBV6-2 or TRBV6-3 with TRBJ2-1, with TRBD2 matching over 14 bases. This CDR3 contains 17 residues. CDR1 and CDR2 (germline): MNHEY, SVGEGT. The V gene end was trimmed by 5 bases and the J gene end by 7 bases; junction bases not matched to a gene: 10. CDR3 sequence (DNA): TGTGCCAGCAGTGGAGGACTAGCGGGAGGAAATTCGAATGAGCAGTTCTTC. Its protein is CASSGGLAGGNSNEQFF.

In DNA form, the CDR3 reads TGCGCCAGCAGCTTGGATGGTAGCGGGAGCTACAATGAGCAGTTCTTC. As protein: CASSLDGSGSYNEQFF. V is TRBV5-1 and J is TRBJ2-1, with 9 bases that match TRBD2. This CDR3 has 16 amino acids. The junction had 4 bases not matched to a gene; V was cut back by 0 bases and J by 3 bases. The germline V gene has CDR1 SGHRS and CDR2 YFSETQ.

The V call is TRBV12-3 or TRBV12-4, the J call TRBJ2-2, with no clear D. Trimming took off 2 bases at V and 4 bases at J, with 11 bases between the two ends. CDR3 length equals 15 residues. This chain's CDR3 is CASSLLGSSTGELFF. Written as DNA, the CDR3 is TGTGCCAGCAGTTTACTGGGGTCGAGCACCGGGGAGCTGTTTTTT.

The genes are TRBV6-2 or TRBV6-3 and TRBJ2-6; the D gene is possibly TRBD1 (5 bases). The CDR3 contains 20 residues. V gave up 4 bases and J gave up 0 bases, with 22 bases separating them. Germline V gene sequence: CDR1 MNHEY, CDR2 SVGEGT. The CDR3 DNA is TGTGCCAGCAGTTTCTCCCCCTGGACACCAGAGTACTCTGGGGCCAACGTCCTGACTTTC. Translation: CASSFSPWTPEYSGANVLTF.

This clonotype was seen many times. V gene TRBV20-1 combines with J gene TRBJ2-3; D call uncertain. CDR1 and CDR2 from the germline V gene are DFQATT and SNEGSKA (reference sequence). Trimming cost V 6 bases and J 0 bases, with 7 bases left between them. The CDR3 consists of 12 residues. The CDR3 DNA reads TGCAGTGCCACGGCAAGCACAGATACGCAGTATTTT. Its protein is CSATASTDTQYF.